Listed below are T cell receptor beta chains from one sample, sequenced in a study of cytomegalovirus exposure and HLA in healthy donors. Generated by immunoSEQ multiplex PCR, the TCRdb table keeps only in-frame clones and is missing some. This table holds some 220,000 clones, 70% to 85% found once. Sequences were obtained from PBMCs. The source of these receptors is a woman aged 40-49 years in good health and CMV-seronegative. Each CDR3 is given with its conserved first and last residue. A D gene is named only where the DNA matches it firmly. Not every row has a clone size; where given, it reads once, few, many or a size class.

-,TRBV7-2,TRBD2,16,TRBJ2-7,TGTGCCAGCAGCTTAGCGACTAGCGGGGGGCTTTACGAGCAGTACTTC,CASSLATSGGLYEQYF
-,TRBV23-1,TRBD1,15,TRBJ2-7,TGCGCCAGCAGTCGGAACCGGGACAGCTCCTACGAGCAGTACTTC,CASSRNRDSSYEQYF
-,TRBV27,TRBD1,15,TRBJ1-2,TGTGCCAGCAGTTCGACAGGGGTTGGGTCCTATGGCTACACCTTC,CASSSTGVGSYGYTF
-,TRBV19,-,13,TRBJ2-7,TGTGCCAGTAGCCGCCCCGGGTTCTACGAGCAGTACTTC,CASSRPGFYEQYF
-,TRBV5-5,TRBD1,12,TRBJ1-1,TGTGCCAGCAGTGGCGTGACAGGGGAAGCTTTCTTT,CASSGVTGEAFF
-,TRBV5-1,-,13,TRBJ2-1,TGCGCCAGCCAGGCAGACGTCGACAATGAGCAGTTCTTC,CASQADVDNEQFF
-,TRBV5-1,TRBD2,14,TRBJ2-1,TGCGCCAGCAGCCCGGCAGCGGGGGGGAATGAGCAGTTCTTC,CASSPAAGGNEQFF
-,TRBV30,-,14,TRBJ1-4,TGTGCCTGGAGTGTATACACCACTAATGAAAAACTGTTTTTT,CAWSVYTTNEKLFF
once,TRBV10-3,-,13,TRBJ2-1,TGTGCCGCGACCGGACGGGATTACAATGAGCAGTTCTTC,CAATGRDYNEQFF
-,TRBV28,TRBD1,14,TRBJ2-7,TGTGCCAGCAGTTTGACCGGGACAGGGATCGAGCAGTACTTC,CASSLTGTGIEQYF
-,TRBV2,-,13,TRBJ1-2,TGTGCCAGCAGTGAACCAGGGAACTATGGCTACACCTTC,CASSEPGNYGYTF
-,TRBV2,TRBD1,15,TRBJ1-2,TGTGCCAGCAGTGAGGAGCTACAGGGGGGGAATGGCTACACCTTC,CASSEELQGGNGYTF
-,TRBV9,TRBD2,17,TRBJ2-3,TGTGCCAGCAGCGACTCCAGCCGCGGGGGGCCCTCGGATACGCAGTATTTT,CASSDSSRGGPSDTQYF
-,TRBV9,TRBD1,13,TRBJ1-2,TGTGCCAGCAGAGCTACAGGGGCGGGGGGCTACACCTTC,CASRATGAGGYTF
-,TRBV19,TRBD1,17,TRBJ1-6,TGTGCCAGTAGTATCCCAGGGACAGGGAGAAGGAATTCACCCCTCCACTTT,CASSIPGTGRRNSPLHF
-,TRBV10-3,-,12,TRBJ1-4,TGTGCCATCGGGGGGTCTAATGAAAAACTGTTTTTT,CAIGGSNEKLFF
-,TRBV18,-,12,TRBJ2-7,TGTGCCAGCTCACCACCGACGGGGGAGCAGTACTTC,CASSPPTGEQYF
-,TRBV7-9,TRBD1,16,TRBJ2-3,TGTGCCAGCAGCTTTGGACAGGGATCAGCGACAGATACGCAGTATTTT,CASSFGQGSATDTQYF
-,TRBV25-1,TRBD2,16,TRBJ2-7,TGTGCCAGCAGTGTTAGCGGGGGGGCTTTCCCCTACGAGCAGTACTTC,CASSVSGGAFPYEQYF
-,TRBV27,-,12,TRBJ2-1,TGTGCCAGCAGGCGGATAAGCAATGAGCAGTTCTTC,CASRRISNEQFF
-,TRBV27,-,15,TRBJ1-5,TGTGCCACCAGGGAGCAGGGGAATAGCAATCAGCCCCAGCATTTT,CATREQGNSNQPQHF
-,TRBV7-9,TRBD1,18,TRBJ1-4,TGTGCCAGCAGACCGTTAATGTTCCGGGACAGGGCTAATGAAAAACTGTTTTTT,CASRPLMFRDRANEKLFF
once,TRBV10-3,-,12,TRBJ1-3,TGTGCCATCAGTGCAGCTGGAAACACCATATATTTT,CAISAAGNTIYF
-,TRBV28,TRBD1,14,TRBJ1-5,TGTGCCAGCAGTAAGGGGGCAAGCAATCAGCCCCAGCATTTT,CASSKGASNQPQHF
-,TRBV5-1,-,15,TRBJ2-1,TGCGCCAGCAGCTACCGGGAGCTATCCTACAATGAGCAGTTCTTC,CASSYRELSYNEQFF
-,TRBV30,TRBD2,13,TRBJ2-5,TGTGCCTGGAGCCCGGGGGGGCTGAAGACCCAGTACTTC,CAWSPGGLKTQYF
-,TRBV7-2,-,17,TRBJ2-2,TGTGCCAGCAGCTTATCGGCTAGGGGTGGCGTCACCGGGGAGCTGTTTTTT,CASSLSARGGVTGELFF
-,TRBV4-2,-,15,TRBJ2-7,TGTGCCAGCAGCCAAGGGGCACAGGGTAGCGACGAGCAGTACTTC,CASSQGAQGSDEQYF
-,TRBV27,-,12,TRBJ1-1,TGTGCCAGCAGTTCCCCCGACAGTGAAGCTTTCTTT,CASSSPDSEAFF
-,TRBV10-1,TRBD2,15,TRBJ2-3,TGCGCCAGCAGCACACTAGCGGGGAGCACAGATACGCAGTATTTT,CASSTLAGSTDTQYF
-,TRBV7-3,-,13,TRBJ2-5,TGTGCCAGCAGCCCCCAGGGCGGAGAGACCCAGTACTTC,CASSPQGGETQYF
-,TRBV7-9,-,12,TRBJ1-1,TGTGCCAGCAGCCTTGACCACAGTGAAGCTTTCTTT,CASSLDHSEAFF
-,TRBV7-8,TRBD1,16,TRBJ1-2,TGTGCCAGCAGCTTAGTCGCTTCAGACAGGGGACGGGGCTACACCTTC,CASSLVASDRGRGYTF
-,TRBV4-2,-,14,TRBJ1-1,TGTGCCAGCAGCCAACCCCTCGCAGACACTGAAGCTTTCTTT,CASSQPLADTEAFF
-,TRBV9,-,16,TRBJ2-3,TGTGCCAGCAGCGCCGACAGTGGGGACTTCCTAGATACGCAGTATTTT,CASSADSGDFLDTQYF
-,TRBV6-1,-,15,TRBJ2-3,TGTGCCAGCAGCGAAGGAGGTAGCAGCACAGATACGCAGTATTTT,CASSEGGSSTDTQYF
-,TRBV4-1,-,15,TRBJ1-1,TGCGCCAGCAGCCAACCTCGATGGAACGGGGGTGAAGCTTTCTTT,CASSQPRWNGGEAFF
-,TRBV10-3,TRBD2,15,TRBJ2-3,TGTGCCATCAGATCTAGCGGGGGGGTTTCAGATACGCAGTATTTT,CAIRSSGGVSDTQYF
-,TRBV15,TRBD1,14,TRBJ2-3,TGTGCCACCAGAGAGGGGGCGGACACAGATACGCAGTATTTT,CATREGADTDTQYF
-,TRBV4-3,-,15,TRBJ1-2,TGCGCCAGCAGCCAAGTGCCCGCGGGGGGCAGAGGCTACACCTTC,CASSQVPAGGRGYTF
-,TRBV7-9,-,12,TRBJ2-3,TGTGCCAGCAGCTTAGAGGGGTATACGCAGTATTTT,CASSLEGYTQYF
-,TRBV5-1,-,13,TRBJ2-5,TGCGCCAGCAGCTTTCCCAAAAAAGAGACCCAGTACTTC,CASSFPKKETQYF
-,TRBV2,-,14,TRBJ2-7,TGTGCCAGCTGGGAGGGGGGACTGGGCTACGAGCAGTACTTC,CASWEGGLGYEQYF
-,TRBV6-1,-,15,TRBJ1-4,TGTGCCAGCAGTGAACGGGGGGGAGGGGGTGAAAAACTGTTTTTT,CASSERGGGGEKLFF
-,TRBV19,-,14,TRBJ1-2,TGTGCCACCACCTTCCGGGAGGGGACCTATGGCTACCCCTTC,CATTFREGTYGYPF
-,TRBV19,-,13,TRBJ1-1,TGTGCCAGTAAGCCCCGCTACAACACTGAAGCTTTCTTT,CASKPRYNTEAFF
-,TRBV15,-,13,TRBJ2-3,TGTGCCACCAGCAGAGATCAGGCAGATACGCAGTATTTT,CATSRDQADTQYF
-,TRBV30,TRBD1,18,TRBJ1-3,TGTGCCTGGAGTCCTCCGGGACAGGGTGTGGGCACTGGAAACACCATATATTTT,CAWSPPGQGVGTGNTIYF